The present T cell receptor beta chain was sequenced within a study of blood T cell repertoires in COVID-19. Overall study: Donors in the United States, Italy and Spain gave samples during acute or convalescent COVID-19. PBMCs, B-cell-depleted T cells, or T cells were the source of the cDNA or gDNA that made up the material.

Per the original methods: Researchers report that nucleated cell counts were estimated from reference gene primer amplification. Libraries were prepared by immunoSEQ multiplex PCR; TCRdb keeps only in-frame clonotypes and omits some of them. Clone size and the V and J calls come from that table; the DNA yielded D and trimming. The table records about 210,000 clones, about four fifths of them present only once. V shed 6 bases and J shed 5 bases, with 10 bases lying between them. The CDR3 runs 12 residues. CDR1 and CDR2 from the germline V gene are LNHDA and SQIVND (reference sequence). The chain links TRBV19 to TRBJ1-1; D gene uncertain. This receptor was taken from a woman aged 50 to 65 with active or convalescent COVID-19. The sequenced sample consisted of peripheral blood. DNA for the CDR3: TGTGCCAGTAGCGACACGGGGACTGAAGCTTTCTTT. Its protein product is CASSDTGTEAFF.